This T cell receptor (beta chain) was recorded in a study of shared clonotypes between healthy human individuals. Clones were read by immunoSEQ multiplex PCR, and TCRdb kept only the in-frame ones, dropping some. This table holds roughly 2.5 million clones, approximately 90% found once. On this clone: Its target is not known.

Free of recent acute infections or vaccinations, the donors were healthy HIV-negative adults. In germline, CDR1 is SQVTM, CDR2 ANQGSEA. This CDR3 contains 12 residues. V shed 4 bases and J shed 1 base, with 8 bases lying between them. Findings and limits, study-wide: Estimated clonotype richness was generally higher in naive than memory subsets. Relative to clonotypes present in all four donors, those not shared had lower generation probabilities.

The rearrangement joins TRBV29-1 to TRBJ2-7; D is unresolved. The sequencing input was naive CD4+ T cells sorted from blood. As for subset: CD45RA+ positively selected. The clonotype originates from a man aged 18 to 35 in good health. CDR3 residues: CSVGVGSYEQYF. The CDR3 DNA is TGCAGCGTTGGTGTAGGTTCCTACGAGCAGTACTTC.